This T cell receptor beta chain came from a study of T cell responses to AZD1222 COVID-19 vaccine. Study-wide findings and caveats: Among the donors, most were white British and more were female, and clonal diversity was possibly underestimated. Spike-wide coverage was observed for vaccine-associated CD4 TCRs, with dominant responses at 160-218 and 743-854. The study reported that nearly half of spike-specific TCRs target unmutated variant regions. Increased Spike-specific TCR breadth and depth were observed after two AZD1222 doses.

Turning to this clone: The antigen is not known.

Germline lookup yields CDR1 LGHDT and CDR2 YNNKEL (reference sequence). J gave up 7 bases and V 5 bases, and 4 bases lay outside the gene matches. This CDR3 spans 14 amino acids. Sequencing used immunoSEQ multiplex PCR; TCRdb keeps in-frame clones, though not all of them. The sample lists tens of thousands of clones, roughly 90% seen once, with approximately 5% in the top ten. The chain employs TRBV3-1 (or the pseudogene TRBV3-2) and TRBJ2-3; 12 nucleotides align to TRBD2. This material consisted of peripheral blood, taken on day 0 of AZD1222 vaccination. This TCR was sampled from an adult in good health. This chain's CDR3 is CASSGTSGYYTQYF. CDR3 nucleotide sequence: TGTGCCAGCAGCGGGACTAGCGGGTACTATACGCAGTATTTT.